The 14 T cell receptor beta chains presented below share a single source sample, sequenced in a study of T cells after yellow fever vaccination. TCRdb passed the 5' RACE reads through MiXCR, listing each CDR3 protein once. The sample holds a few hundred thousand distinct CDR3 sequences, 4.1% seen once. This sample comprised PBMCs, obtained 5 days after the yellow fever booster vaccination. The receptor source for this set is a man aged 18 to 29 who received the YFV17D yellow fever vaccine.

V usage is TRBV14 and J usage is TRBJ1-2; D not resolved. This CDR3 is built from 14 residues. V dropped 2 bases and J dropped 6 bases, with 13 bases sitting between them. Germline lookup yields CDR1 SGHDN and CDR2 FVKESK. CDR3 sequence reads: CASSQHNLGNGYTF. CDR3 bases: TGTGCCAGCAGCCAACATAACCTTGGGAATGGCTACACCTTC.

The chain employs TRBV7-2 and TRBJ1-4; 7 bases agree with TRBD1. CDR1 and CDR2 (germline): SGHTA, FQGNSA. The CDR3 loop spans 15 amino acids. V lost 3 bases and J lost 7; bases outside the gene matches: 8. CDR3 DNA: TGTGCCAGCAGCTTGCTGACAGGGTTCGGTGAAAAACTGTTTTTT. Its translation: CASSLLTGFGEKLFF.

V is TRBV28 and J is TRBJ2-6; no definite D call. Germline CDR1 reads MDHEN; CDR2 reads SYDVKM. The CDR3 loop spans 15 amino acids. V was trimmed by 6 bases and J by 0 bases, leaving 9 bases between them. This CDR3 is CASSFTSSGANVLTF. In nucleotides, the CDR3 is TGTGCCAGCAGCTTTACCTCCTCTGGGGCCAACGTCCTGACTTTC.

This rearrangement joins TRBV20-1 to TRBJ1-6; perhaps TRBD1 as D (6 bases). The length of the CDR3 is 14 residues. Trimming took off 0 bases at V and 10 bases at J, with 13 bases between the two ends. Germline assignment: CDR1 DFQATT and CDR2 SNEGSKA (reference sequence). The CDR3 sequence is CSARDLRGISPLHF. The CDR3 region has the DNA TGCAGTGCTAGAGATTTAAGGGGGATATCACCCCTCCACTTT.

This clonotype was picked up many times. CDR3 in amino acids: CASSYGGPRDFRTGELFF. CDR3 bases: TGCGCCAGCAGCTACGGGGGGCCACGCGACTTCAGAACCGGGGAGCTGTTTTTT. The V and J genes are TRBV5-1 and TRBJ2-2; the D gene is possibly TRBD2 (7 bases). CDR3 size: 18 residues. In germline, CDR1 is SGHRS, CDR2 YFSETQ. Trimming took off 3 bases at V and 5 bases at J, with 23 bases between the two ends.

Comment on this clonotype: A read error may explain this, as a much larger clone is one base away. The chain carries TRBV24-1 and TRBJ2-1, with 7 bases fitting TRBD1. V dropped 2 bases and J dropped 7; count of bases not matched to a gene: 4. Germline values: CDR1 KGHDR, CDR2 SFDVKD. This CDR3 region has 14 residues. DNA for the CDR3: TGTGCCACCAGTGATTACGTGACAGGGAATGAGCAGTTCTTC. It codes for CATSDYVTGNEQFF.

This clonotype was seen a few times. The chain recombines TRBV12-3 or TRBV12-4 with TRBJ2-7, with a weak D call TRBD1 (6 bases). Deletions cut 3 bases from V and 3 bases from J, with 6 bases between. CDR3 length equals 12 residues. CDR3 residues: CASSFRGYEQYF. The CDR3 DNA sequence: TGTGCCAGCAGTTTCAGGGGCTACGAGCAGTACTTC.

This clonotype was recorded many times. The chain is built from TRBV6-2 or TRBV6-3 and TRBJ1-2; no clear D gene. Germline CDR1 MNHEY, CDR2 SVGEGT. Trimming pared 5 bases from V and 4 bases from J, leaving 8 bases between. This CDR3 is 12 amino acids long. The CDR3 loop reads CASSLYTYGYTF. The DNA for the CDR3 is TGTGCCAGCAGTCTCTACACCTATGGCTACACCTTC.

This clonotype has ten or more counts. V gene TRBV7-2 combines with J gene TRBJ1-4, with D tentatively TRBD1 (5 bases). V shed 1 base and J shed 7 bases, with 13 bases lying between them. This CDR3 is 15 amino acids long. Germline CDR1 is SGHTA and CDR2 is FQGNSA. In nucleotides, the CDR3 is TGTGCCAGCAGCTTAGTTCCAGGGAGAATTGAAAAACTGTTTTTT. Translated: CASSLVPGRIEKLFF.

At least ten counts were recorded for this clonotype. This rearrangement joins TRBV4-1 to TRBJ1-1, with a tentative D call TRBD1 (5 bases). V was clipped by 3 bases and J by 5 bases, with 13 bases between them. The CDR3 covers 14 residues. Germline V gives CDR1 MGHRA, CDR2 YSYEKL. CDR3 in amino acids: CASSHLGVGTEAFF. DNA for the CDR3: TGCGCCAGCAGCCATTTGGGGGTAGGAACTGAAGCTTTCTTT.

In DNA, the CDR3 is TGTGCCAGCTCACCACAGTTGGGGACTAACTATGGCTACACCTTC. Protein: CASSPQLGTNYGYTF. V gene TRBV18 combines with J gene TRBJ1-2; D is unclear. Looked up from germline, CDR1 is KGHSH and CDR2 is LQKENI. V lost 1 base, J lost 0 bases, and 9 bases lay in between. CDR3 length equals 15 residues.

The table lists this clonotype with a few counts. The chain employs TRBV6-5 and TRBJ2-1; 8 bases match TRBD2. This CDR3 is built from 14 residues. Germline V CDR1 and CDR2: MNHEY, SVGAGI. Trimming at V came to 6 bases and at J to 9 bases, leaving 10 bases not matched to a gene. In nucleotides, the CDR3 is TGTGCCAGCAGATCCGGGACTAGAACGGGTGAGCAGTTCTTC. It yields the protein CASRSGTRTGEQFF.

There are a few counts of this clonotype. V usage is TRBV7-9 and J usage is TRBJ2-5; TRBD1 matches 8 bases. Germline loops: CDR1 SEHNR, CDR2 FQNEAQ (reference sequence). This CDR3 comprises 14 residues. With V trimmed by 6 bases and J by 3 bases, 6 bases remained unmatched. The CDR3 nucleotides read TGTGCCAGCAGGCGGGGACAGGCCGAAGAGACCCAGTACTTC. Encoded protein: CASRRGQAEETQYF.

This clonotype was picked up a small number of times. This chain links TRBV7-2 with TRBJ2-3, with a weak D call TRBD2 (6 bases). This CDR3 spans 16 amino acids. V lost 2 bases to trimming and J lost 5 bases, with 17 bases between them. CDR1 SGHTA and CDR2 FQGNSA come from the germline V gene. The CDR3 here is CASSLRRGPLGDTQYF. For the CDR3, the DNA is TGTGCCAGCAGCTTACGGCGGGGACCCTTGGGAGATACGCAGTATTTT.